This entry concerns a single T cell receptor (beta chain). Use of 60 Vbeta and 13 Jbeta primers characterized the PCR. Some clones are missing from TCRdb's copy, which holds only in-frame ones; the method was immunoSEQ multiplex PCR. The data show approximately 150,000 clones, around 72% seen once. Trimming pared 5 bases from V and 5 bases from J, leaving 20 bases between. Germline loops: CDR1 SSHAT, CDR2 FNYEAQ (reference sequence). This CDR3 has 16 amino acids. This record belongs to a study of cytomegalovirus exposure and HLA in healthy donors. The chain carries TRBV7-7 and TRBJ2-3, with D possibly TRBD2 on 7 matching bases. Sequencing input: PBMCs. This receptor was taken from a man aged 35-49 years in good health and CMV-seronegative. CDR3 in DNA: TGTGCCAGCAGCCTGGGGGCGCGGGAGCTCCAAGATACGCAGTATTTT. This translates into CASSLGARELQDTQYF.